The present T cell receptor beta chain was sequenced within a study of shared clonotypes between healthy human individuals. Whole-study context: The people who gave samples were two women and a few men aged 18 to 49.

Germline V lookup: CDR1 MNHNS, CDR2 SASEGT. The CDR3 covers 14 residues. The V end lost 6 bases, the J end lost 3 bases, and 14 bases lay between the germline ends. The method was immunoSEQ multiplex PCR; TCRdb's version includes in-frame clones alone and lacks a portion of them. In the table there are a few million clones, approximately 90% of which are singletons. Donors were Caucasian adults residing in Nashville, Tennessee, USA. The split of CD4+ cells yielded CD45RA+ naive and CD45RA-negative memory subsets. Input material: naive CD4+ T cells sorted from blood. Sample subset: CD45RA+ positively selected. This chain joins TRBV6-1 and TRBJ1-1; D possibly corresponds to TRBD1 (5 bases). The clonotype comes from a man aged 18-30 years in good health. The CDR3 coding sequence is TGTGCCAGCAGAGAATGGGGGGGGTACACTGAAGCTTTCTTT. Its protein product is CASREWGGYTEAFF.